This T cell receptor beta chain was captured by sequencing in a study of cytomegalovirus exposure and HLA in healthy donors. Across the whole study: About 180 million T cells yielded around 120 million unique TCR beta sequences in earlier analysis. Study results and limitations: A later analysis appeared to link common viral pathogens to several of the most significant clusters. Earlier results showed most TCR beta V segments being productive about 87% or about 30% of the time.

PCR was performed using 60 Vbeta and 13 Jbeta primers. The table came from immunoSEQ multiplex PCR; TCRdb's copy has only in-frame clones and leaves some out. The sample includes approximately 150,000 clones, about three quarters of them seen just once. CDR1 is MNHEY, CDR2 SVGAGI, per germline. The V gene lost 6 bases and the J gene lost 5 bases, with 13 bases spanning the gap. The CDR3 is 13 residues long. In regard to this clone: Antigen specificity is unknown.

The V and J genes are TRBV6-5 and TRBJ2-5; a possible D gene is TRBD1 (5 bases). This TCR came from a woman aged 40-49 years in good health and CMV-seropositive. Input material: PBMCs. Here the CDR3 DNA reads TGTGCCAGCAGGCAGGGTGGAAAGGAGACCCAGTACTTC. Translated: CASRQGGKETQYF.